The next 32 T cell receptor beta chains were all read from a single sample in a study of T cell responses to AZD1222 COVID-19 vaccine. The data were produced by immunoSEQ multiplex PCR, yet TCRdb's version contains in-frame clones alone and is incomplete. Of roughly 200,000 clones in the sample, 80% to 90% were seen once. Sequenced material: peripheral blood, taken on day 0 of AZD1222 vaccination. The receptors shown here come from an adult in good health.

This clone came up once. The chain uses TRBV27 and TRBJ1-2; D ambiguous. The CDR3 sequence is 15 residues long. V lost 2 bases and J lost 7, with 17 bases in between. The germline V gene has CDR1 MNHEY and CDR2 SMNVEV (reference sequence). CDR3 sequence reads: CASSLAQQTISGYTF. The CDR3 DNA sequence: TGTGCCAGCAGTTTAGCTCAACAGACGATCTCTGGCTACACCTTC.

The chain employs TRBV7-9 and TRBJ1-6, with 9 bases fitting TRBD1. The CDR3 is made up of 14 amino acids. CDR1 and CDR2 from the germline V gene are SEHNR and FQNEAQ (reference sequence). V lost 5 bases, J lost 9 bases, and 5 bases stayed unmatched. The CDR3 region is CASSGDRVASPLHF. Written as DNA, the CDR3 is TGTGCCAGCAGCGGGGACAGGGTTGCTTCACCCCTCCACTTT.

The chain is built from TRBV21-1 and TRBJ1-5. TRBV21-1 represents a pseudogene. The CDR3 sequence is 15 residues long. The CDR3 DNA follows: TGTGCCAGCAGCAAATGGGACGGGAACGATCAGCCCCAGCATTTT. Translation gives CASSKWDGNDQPQHF.

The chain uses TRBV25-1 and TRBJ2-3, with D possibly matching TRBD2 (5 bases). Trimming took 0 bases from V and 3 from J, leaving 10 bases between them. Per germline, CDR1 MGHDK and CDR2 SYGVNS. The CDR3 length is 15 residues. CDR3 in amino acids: CASSEYNGGTDTQYF. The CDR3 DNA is TGTGCCAGCAGTGAATATAACGGAGGAACAGATACGCAGTATTTT.

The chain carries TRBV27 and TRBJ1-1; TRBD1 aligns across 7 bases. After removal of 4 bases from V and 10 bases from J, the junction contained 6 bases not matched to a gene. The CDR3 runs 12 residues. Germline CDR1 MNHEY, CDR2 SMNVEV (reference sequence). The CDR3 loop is CASSSPGTAAFF. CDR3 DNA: TGTGCCAGCAGTTCCCCCGGGACAGCAGCTTTCTTT.

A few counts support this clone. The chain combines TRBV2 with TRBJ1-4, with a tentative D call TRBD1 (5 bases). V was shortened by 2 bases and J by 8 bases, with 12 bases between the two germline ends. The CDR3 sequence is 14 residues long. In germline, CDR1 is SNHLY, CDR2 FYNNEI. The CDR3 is CASSEKFKGEKLFF. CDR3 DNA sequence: TGTGCCAGCAGTGAAAAATTCAAGGGGGAAAAACTGTTTTTT.

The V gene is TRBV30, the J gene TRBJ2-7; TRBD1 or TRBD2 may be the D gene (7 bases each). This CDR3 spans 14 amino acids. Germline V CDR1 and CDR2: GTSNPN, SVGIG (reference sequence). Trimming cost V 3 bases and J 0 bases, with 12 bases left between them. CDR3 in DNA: TGTGCCTGGAGGGGGAGGGACAGCTCCTACGAGCAGTACTTC. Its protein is CAWRGRDSSYEQYF.

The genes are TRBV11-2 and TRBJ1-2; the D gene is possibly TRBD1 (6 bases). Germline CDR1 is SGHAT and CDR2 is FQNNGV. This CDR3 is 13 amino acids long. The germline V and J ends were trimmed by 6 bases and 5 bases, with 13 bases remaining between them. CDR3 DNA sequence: TGTGCCAGCAGTTCGACAGGCCGATATGGCTACACCTTC. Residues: CASSSTGRYGYTF. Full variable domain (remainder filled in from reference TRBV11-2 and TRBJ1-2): EAGVAQSPRYKIIEKRQSVAFWCNPISGHATLYWYQQILGQGPKLLIQFQNNGVVDDSQLPKDRFSAERLKGVDSTLKIQPAKLEDSAVYLCASSSTGRYGYTFGSGTRLTVV.

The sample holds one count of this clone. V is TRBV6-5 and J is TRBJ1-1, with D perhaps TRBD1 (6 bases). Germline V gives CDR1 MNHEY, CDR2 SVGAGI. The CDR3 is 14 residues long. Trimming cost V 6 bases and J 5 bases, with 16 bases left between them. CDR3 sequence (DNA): TGTGCCAGCAGGACGGACAGTGGAAGAACTGAAGCTTTCTTT. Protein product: CASRTDSGRTEAFF.

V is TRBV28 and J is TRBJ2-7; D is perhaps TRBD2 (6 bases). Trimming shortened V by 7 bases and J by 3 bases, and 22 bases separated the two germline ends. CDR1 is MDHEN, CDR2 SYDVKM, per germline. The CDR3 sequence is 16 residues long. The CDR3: CASTLRRGLGVYEQYF. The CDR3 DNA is TGTGCCAGCACCTTGAGGAGGGGATTGGGGGTCTACGAGCAGTACTTC.

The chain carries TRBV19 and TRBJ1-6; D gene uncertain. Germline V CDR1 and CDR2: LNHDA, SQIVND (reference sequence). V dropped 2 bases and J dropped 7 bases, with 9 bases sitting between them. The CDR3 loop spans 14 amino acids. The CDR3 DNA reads TGTGCCAGTAGTATATGGGGAGGGAATTCACCCCTCCACTTT. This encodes CASSIWGGNSPLHF.

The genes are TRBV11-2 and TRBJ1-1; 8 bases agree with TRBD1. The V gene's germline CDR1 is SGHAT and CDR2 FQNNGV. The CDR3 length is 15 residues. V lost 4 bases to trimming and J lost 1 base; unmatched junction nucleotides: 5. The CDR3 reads CASSSRQGQNTEAFF. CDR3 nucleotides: TGTGCCAGCAGCTCCCGACAGGGGCAGAACACTGAAGCTTTCTTT. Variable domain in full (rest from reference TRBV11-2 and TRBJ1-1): EAGVAQSPRYKIIEKRQSVAFWCNPISGHATLYWYQQILGQGPKLLIQFQNNGVVDDSQLPKDRFSAERLKGVDSTLKIQPAKLEDSAVYLCASSSRQGQNTEAFFGQGTRLTVV.

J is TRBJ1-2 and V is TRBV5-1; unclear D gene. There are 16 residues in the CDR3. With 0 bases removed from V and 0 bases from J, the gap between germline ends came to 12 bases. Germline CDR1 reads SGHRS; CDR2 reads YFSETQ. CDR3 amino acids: CASSLGHPAANYGYTF. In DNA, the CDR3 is TGCGCCAGCAGCTTGGGACATCCGGCAGCTAACTATGGCTACACCTTC.

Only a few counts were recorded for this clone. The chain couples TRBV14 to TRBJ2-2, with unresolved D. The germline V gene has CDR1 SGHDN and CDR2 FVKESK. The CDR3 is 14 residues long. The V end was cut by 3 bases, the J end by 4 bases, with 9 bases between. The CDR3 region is CASSQAIRTGELFF. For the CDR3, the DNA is TGTGCCAGCAGCCAGGCGATTCGCACCGGGGAGCTGTTTTTT.

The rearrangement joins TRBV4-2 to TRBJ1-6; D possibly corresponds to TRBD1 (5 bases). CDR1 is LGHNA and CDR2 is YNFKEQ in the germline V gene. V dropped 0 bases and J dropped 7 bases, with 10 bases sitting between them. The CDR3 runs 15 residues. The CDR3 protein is CASSQDRDSNSPLHF. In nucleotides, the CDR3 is TGTGCCAGCAGCCAAGATAGGGACTCCAATTCACCCCTCCACTTT.

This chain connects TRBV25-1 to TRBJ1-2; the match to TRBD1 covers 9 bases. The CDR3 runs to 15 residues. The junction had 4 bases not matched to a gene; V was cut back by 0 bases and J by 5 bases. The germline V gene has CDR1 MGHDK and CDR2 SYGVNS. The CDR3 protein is CASSEYSDRGYGYTF. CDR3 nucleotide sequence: TGTGCCAGCAGTGAATATAGCGACAGGGGGTATGGCTACACCTTC.

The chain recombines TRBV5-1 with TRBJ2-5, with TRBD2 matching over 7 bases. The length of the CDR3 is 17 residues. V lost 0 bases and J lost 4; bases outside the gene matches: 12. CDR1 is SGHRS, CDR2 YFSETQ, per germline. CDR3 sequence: CASSLGSSTGRVETQYF. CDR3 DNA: TGCGCCAGCAGCTTGGGTTCGTCCACGGGGAGGGTAGAGACCCAGTACTTC.

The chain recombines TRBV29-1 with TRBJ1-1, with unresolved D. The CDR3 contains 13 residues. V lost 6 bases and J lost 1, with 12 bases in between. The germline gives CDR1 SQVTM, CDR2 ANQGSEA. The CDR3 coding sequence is TGCAGCGTCTCCGCCCAGAGGAACACTGAAGCTTTCTTT. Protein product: CSVSAQRNTEAFF.

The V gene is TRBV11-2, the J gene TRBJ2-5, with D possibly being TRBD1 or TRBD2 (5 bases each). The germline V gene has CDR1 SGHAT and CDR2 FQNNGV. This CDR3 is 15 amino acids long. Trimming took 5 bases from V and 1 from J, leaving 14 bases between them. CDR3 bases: TGTGCCAGCAGCCCCGGAATGAGGGGCCAAGAGACCCAGTACTTC. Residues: CASSPGMRGQETQYF.

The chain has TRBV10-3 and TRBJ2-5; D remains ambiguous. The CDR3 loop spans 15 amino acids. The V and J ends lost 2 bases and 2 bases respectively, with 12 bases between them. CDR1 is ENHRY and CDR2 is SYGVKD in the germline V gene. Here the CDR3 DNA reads TGTGCCATCAGTGAGCCACATCAAGGACAAGAGACCCAGTACTTC. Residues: CAISEPHQGQETQYF.

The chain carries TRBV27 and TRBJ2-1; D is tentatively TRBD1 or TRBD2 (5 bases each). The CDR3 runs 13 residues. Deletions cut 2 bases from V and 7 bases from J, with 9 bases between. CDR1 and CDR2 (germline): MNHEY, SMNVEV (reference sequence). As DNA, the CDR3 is TGTGCCAGCAGTTTAACGGGGCGGAATGAGCAGTTCTTC. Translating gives CASSLTGRNEQFF.

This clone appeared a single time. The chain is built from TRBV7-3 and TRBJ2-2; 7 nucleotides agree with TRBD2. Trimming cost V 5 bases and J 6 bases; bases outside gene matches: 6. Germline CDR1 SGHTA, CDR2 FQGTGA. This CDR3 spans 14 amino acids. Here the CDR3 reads CASSRGVNAGELFF. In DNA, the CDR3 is TGTGCCAGCAGCCGGGGGGTAAACGCCGGGGAGCTGTTTTTT.

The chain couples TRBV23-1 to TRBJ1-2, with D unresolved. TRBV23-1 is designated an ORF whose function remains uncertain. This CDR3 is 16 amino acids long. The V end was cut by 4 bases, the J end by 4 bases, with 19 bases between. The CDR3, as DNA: TGCGCCAGCAGTCGAAGGACGGACCCGGTTCCCTATGGCTACACCTTC. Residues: CASSRRTDPVPYGYTF.

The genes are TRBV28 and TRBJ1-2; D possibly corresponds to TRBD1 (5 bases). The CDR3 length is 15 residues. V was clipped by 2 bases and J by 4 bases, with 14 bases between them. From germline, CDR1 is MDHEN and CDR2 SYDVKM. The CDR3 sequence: CASSLMGGTVYGYTF. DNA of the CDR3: TGTGCCAGCAGTTTAATGGGAGGGACGGTCTATGGCTACACCTTC.

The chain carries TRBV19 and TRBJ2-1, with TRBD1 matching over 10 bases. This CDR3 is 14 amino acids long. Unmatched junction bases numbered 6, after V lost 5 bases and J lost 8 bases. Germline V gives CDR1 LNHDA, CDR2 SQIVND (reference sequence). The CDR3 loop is CASSVGQGSDEQFF. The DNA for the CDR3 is TGTGCCAGTAGTGTGGGACAGGGGTCCGATGAGCAGTTCTTC.

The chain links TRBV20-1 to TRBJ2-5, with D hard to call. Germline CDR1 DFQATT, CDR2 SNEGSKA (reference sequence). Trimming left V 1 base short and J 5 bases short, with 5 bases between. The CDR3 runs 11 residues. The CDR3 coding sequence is TGCAGTGCTAGAGTAATGGAGACCCAGTACTTC. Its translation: CSARVMETQYF.

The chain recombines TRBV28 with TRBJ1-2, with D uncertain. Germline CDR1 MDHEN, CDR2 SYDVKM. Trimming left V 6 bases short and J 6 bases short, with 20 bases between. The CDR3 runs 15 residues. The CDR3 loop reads CASRNGPLGQDGYTF. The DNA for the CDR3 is TGTGCCAGCAGAAACGGCCCGCTCGGCCAGGATGGCTACACCTTC.

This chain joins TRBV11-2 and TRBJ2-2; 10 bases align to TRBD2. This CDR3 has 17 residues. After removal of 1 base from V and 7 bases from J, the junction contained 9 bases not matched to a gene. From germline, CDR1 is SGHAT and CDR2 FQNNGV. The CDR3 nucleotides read TGTGCCAGCAGCTTAGGGAGCGGGGGGGATCTGAGCGGGGAGCTGTTTTTT. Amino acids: CASSLGSGGDLSGELFF.

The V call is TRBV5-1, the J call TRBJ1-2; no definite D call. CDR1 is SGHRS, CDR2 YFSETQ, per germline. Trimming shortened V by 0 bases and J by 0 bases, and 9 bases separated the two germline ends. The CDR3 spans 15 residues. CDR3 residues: CASSLAFTANYGYTF. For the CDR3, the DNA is TGCGCCAGCAGCTTGGCCTTCACGGCTAACTATGGCTACACCTTC. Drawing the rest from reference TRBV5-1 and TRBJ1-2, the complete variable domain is KAGVTQTPRYLIKTRGQQVTLSCSPISGHRSVSWYQQTPGQGLQFLFEYFSETQRNKGNFPGRFSGRQFSNSRSEMNVSTLELGDSALYLCASSLAFTANYGYTFGSGTRLTVV.

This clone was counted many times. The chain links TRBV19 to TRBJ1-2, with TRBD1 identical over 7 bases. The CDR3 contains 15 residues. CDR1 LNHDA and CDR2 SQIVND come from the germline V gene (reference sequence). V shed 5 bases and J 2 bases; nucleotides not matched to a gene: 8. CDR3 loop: CASSPEQGTNYGYTF. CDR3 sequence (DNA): TGTGCCAGTAGTCCTGAACAGGGGACCAACTATGGCTACACCTTC. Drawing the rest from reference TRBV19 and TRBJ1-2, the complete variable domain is DGGITQSPKYLFRKEGQNVTLSCEQNLNHDAMYWYRQDPGQGLRLIYYSQIVNDFQKGDIAEGYSVSREKKESFPLTVTSAQKNPTAFYLCASSPEQGTNYGYTFGSGTRLTVV.

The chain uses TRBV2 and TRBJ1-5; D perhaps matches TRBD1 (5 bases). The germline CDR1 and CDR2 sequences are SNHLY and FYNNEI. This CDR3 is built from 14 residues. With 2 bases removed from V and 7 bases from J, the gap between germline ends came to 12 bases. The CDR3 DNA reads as TGTGCCAGCAGTGAAAACGGGGGGTGGCAGCCCCAGCATTTT. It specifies CASSENGGWQPQHF.

CDR3: CASSLDGRPYGYTF. CDR3 nucleotide sequence: TGTGCCAGCAGCTTGGATGGCAGGCCCTATGGCTACACCTTC. The chain combines TRBV5-4 with TRBJ1-2; D gene unclear. The CDR3 contains 14 residues. The germline CDR1 and CDR2 sequences are SGHNT and YYREEE (reference sequence). Trimming pared 0 bases from V and 4 bases from J, leaving 10 bases between.